This T cell receptor (beta chain) was found in a study of T cell responses to AZD1222 COVID-19 vaccine. For the study at large: Investigators merged groups given second doses at roughly 4 or roughly 12 weeks.

With respect to this clone: Its antigen is unidentified.

General study results and limits: Most donors were white British, females outnumbered males, and clonal diversity was possibly underestimated. Baseline serostatus was positive in only six or seven AZD1222 recipients. Samples come after the peak T cell response, not at day 14.

Method: immunoSEQ multiplex PCR; TCRdb's copy keeps in-frame clones and lacks some. This repertoire shows 120,000 or so clones, approximately 89% found once; its top ten account for 3.5% to 4.5%. V gave up 2 bases and J gave up 4 bases, with 13 bases separating them. The length of the CDR3 is 15 residues. In germline, CDR1 is SGHDT, CDR2 YYEEEE. The clonotype originates from an adult in good health. Source: peripheral blood, taken on day 0 of AZD1222 vaccination. The J gene is TRBJ2-1, the V gene TRBV5-6, with D perhaps matching TRBD2 (5 bases). CDR3 in amino acids: CASSLDGIIYNEQFF. The CDR3 nucleotides are TGTGCCAGCAGCTTAGACGGGATAATTTACAATGAGCAGTTCTTC.